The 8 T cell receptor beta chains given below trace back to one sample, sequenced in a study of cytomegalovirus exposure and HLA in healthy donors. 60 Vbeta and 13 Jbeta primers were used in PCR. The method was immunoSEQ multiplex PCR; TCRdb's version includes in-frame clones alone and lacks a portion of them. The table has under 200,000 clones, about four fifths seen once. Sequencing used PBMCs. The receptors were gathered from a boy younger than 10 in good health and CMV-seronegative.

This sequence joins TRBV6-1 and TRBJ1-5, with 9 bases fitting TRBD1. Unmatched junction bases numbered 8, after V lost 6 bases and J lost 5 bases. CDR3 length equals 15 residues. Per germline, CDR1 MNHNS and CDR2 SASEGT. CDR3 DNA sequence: TGTGCCAGCAGCGCGGACAGGGGTGGGGATCAGCCCCAGCATTTT. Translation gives CASSADRGGDQPQHF.

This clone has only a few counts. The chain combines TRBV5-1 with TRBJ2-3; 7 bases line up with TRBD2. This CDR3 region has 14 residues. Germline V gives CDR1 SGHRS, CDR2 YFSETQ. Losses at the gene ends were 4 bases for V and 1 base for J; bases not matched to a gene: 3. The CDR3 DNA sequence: TGCGCCAGCAGCGGTACTAGCGGCACAGATACGCAGTATTTT. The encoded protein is CASSGTSGTDTQYF.

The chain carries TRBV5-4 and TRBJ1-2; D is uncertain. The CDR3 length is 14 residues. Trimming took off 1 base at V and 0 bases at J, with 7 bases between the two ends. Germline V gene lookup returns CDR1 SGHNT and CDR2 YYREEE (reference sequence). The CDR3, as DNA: TGTGCCAGCAGCTTGCCACAAGCTAACTATGGCTACACCTTC. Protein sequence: CASSLPQANYGYTF.

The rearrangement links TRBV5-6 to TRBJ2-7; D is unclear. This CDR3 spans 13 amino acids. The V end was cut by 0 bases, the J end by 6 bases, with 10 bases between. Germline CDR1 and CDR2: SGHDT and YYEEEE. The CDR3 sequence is CASSLGSRGEQYF. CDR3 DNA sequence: TGTGCCAGCAGCTTGGGGTCCCGAGGCGAGCAGTACTTC. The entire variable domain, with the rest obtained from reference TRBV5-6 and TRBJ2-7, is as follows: DAGVTQSPTHLIKTRGQQVTLRCSPKSGHDTVSWYQQALGQGPQFIFQYYEEEERQRGNFPDRFSGHQFPNYSSELNVNALLLGDSALYLCASSLGSRGEQYFGPGTRLTVT.

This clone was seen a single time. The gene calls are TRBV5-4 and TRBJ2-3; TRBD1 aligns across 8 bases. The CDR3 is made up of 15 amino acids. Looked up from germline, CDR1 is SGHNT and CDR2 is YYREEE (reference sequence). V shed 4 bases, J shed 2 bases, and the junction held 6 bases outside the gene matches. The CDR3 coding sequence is TGTGCCAGCAGCAATCCAGGGGGCACCACAGATACGCAGTATTTT. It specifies CASSNPGGTTDTQYF.

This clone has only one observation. The CDR3 region has the DNA TGTGCCAGCAACCGTCCGAACAGCTACGAGCAGTACTTC. Its translation: CASNRPNSYEQYF. The rearrangement joins TRBV28 to TRBJ2-7; no clear D. The CDR3 is 13 residues long. With 7 bases removed from V and 3 bases from J, the gap between germline ends came to 13 bases. Germline V lookup: CDR1 MDHEN, CDR2 SYDVKM.

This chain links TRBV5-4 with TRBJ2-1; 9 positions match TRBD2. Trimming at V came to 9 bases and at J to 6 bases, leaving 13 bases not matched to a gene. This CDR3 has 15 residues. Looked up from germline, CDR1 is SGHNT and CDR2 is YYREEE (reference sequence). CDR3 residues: CATKGELAGVNEQFF. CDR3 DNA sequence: TGTGCCACTAAAGGGGAACTAGCGGGTGTCAATGAGCAGTTCTTC.

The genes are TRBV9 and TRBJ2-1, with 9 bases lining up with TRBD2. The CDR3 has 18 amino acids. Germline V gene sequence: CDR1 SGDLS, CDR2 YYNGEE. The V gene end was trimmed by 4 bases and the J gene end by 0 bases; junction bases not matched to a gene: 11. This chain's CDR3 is CASSSSRLADVSYNEQFF. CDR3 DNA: TGTGCCAGCAGCTCAAGCCGACTAGCGGATGTCTCCTACAATGAGCAGTTCTTC.